The 27 T cell receptor beta chains below were found in one sample sequenced in a study of response to subunit inactivated influenza vaccine. A single record per CDR3 protein comes from TCRdb applying MiXCR to the RT-PCR reads. This sample carries 600,000 to 700,000 distinct CDR3 sequences, approximately 15% of them seen once, and the ten largest clones take approximately 7.6%. Source: PBMCs from blood, taken about 14 days before vaccination. The source of these receptors is a middle-aged man who received an inactivated influenza vaccine.

The chain employs TRBV12-3 or TRBV12-4 and TRBJ2-1; TRBD2 matches at 8 bases. The junction had 5 bases not matched to a gene; V was cut back by 7 bases and J by 0 bases. The CDR3 spans 15 residues. CDR3 region: CASTMGLGSYNEQFF. Here the CDR3 DNA reads TGTGCCAGCACCATGGGACTAGGCTCCTACAATGAGCAGTTCTTC.

This clonotype was observed at least ten times. CDR3: CSARGTSGDRTYEQYF. As DNA, the CDR3 is TGCAGTGCTAGGGGGACTAGCGGGGATCGGACCTACGAGCAGTACTTC. The chain is built from TRBV20-1 and TRBJ2-7; TRBD2 agrees at 13 bases. Germline-derived CDR1 and CDR2 are DFQATT and SNEGSKA (reference sequence). The CDR3 extends over 16 amino acids. The junction had 7 bases not matched to a gene; V was cut back by 3 bases and J by 2 bases.

CDR3 sequence: CASSFLAGKISSTDTQYF. CDR3 in DNA: TGTGCCAGCAGTTTTTTAGCGGGAAAGATCTCTAGCACAGATACGCAGTATTTT. The chain is built from TRBV6-2 or TRBV6-3 and TRBJ2-3, with 8 bases lining up with TRBD2. The CDR3 length is 18 residues. Trimming removed 4 bases from V and 0 bases from J; junction bases left unmatched: 12. Per the germline V gene, CDR1 is MNHEY and CDR2 is SVGEGT.

This rearrangement joins TRBV5-1 to TRBJ1-1; tentatively, D is TRBD1 (5 bases). This CDR3 spans 17 amino acids. Germline V gene sequence: CDR1 SGHRS, CDR2 YFSETQ. Trimming stripped 2 bases from V and 2 bases from J, with 19 bases between. The CDR3 protein is CASSFFGQTTGNTEAFF. CDR3 nucleotides: TGCGCCAGCAGCTTTTTTGGACAAACTACGGGAAACACTGAAGCTTTCTTT.

This clonotype was found a few times. The rearrangement links TRBV20-1 to TRBJ2-5; possibly TRBD1 for D (6 bases). V was trimmed by 6 bases and J by 5 bases, leaving 13 bases between them. CDR1 is DFQATT, CDR2 SNEGSKA, per germline (reference sequence). The CDR3 has 12 residues. This CDR3 reads CSATQGRETQYF. The CDR3 DNA is TGCAGTGCGACACAGGGCAGGGAGACCCAGTACTTC.

The V and J genes are TRBV2 and TRBJ2-6, with D possibly being TRBD1 (6 bases). The CDR3 is made up of 15 amino acids. V lost 6 bases and J 2 bases, leaving 11 bases between the germline ends. The germline gives CDR1 SNHLY, CDR2 FYNNEI. This CDR3 is CASRRQVPGANVLTF. CDR3 bases: TGTGCCAGCAGAAGACAGGTTCCTGGGGCCAACGTCCTGACTTTC.

This clonotype was recorded a few times. This sequence joins TRBV6-2 or TRBV6-3 and TRBJ1-2; TRBD1 matches 10 bases. After removal of 4 bases from V and 8 bases from J, the junction contained 10 bases not matched to a gene. Germline lookup yields CDR1 MNHEY and CDR2 SVGEGT. The CDR3 has 15 amino acids. The DNA for the CDR3 is TGTGCCAGCAGTTCGACAGGGGGCCGGTATGAAGGCTACACCTTC. Translation gives CASSSTGGRYEGYTF.

The chain uses TRBV6-5 and TRBJ2-7; D is unclear. Per the germline V gene, CDR1 is MNHEY and CDR2 is SVGAGI. V was cut by 0 bases and J by 3 bases, with 12 bases left in between. The CDR3 totals 15 residues. CDR3 bases: TGTGCCAGCAGTTACTCGAGTACCGACATCTACGAGCAGTACTTC. Its protein is CASSYSSTDIYEQYF.

The V call is TRBV9, the J call TRBJ2-3; 8 bases are a match to TRBD2. V shed 0 bases and J 6 bases; nucleotides not matched to a gene: 6. CDR3 size: 15 residues. CDR1 SGDLS and CDR2 YYNGEE come from the germline V gene. CDR3 loop: CASSVDGRAGDTQYF. CDR3 sequence (DNA): TGTGCCAGCAGCGTAGACGGGAGGGCCGGGGATACGCAGTATTTT.

For the CDR3, the DNA is TGCAGTGCTAGAGACCAGGGGAATGAGCAGTTCTTC. This gives the protein CSARDQGNEQFF. The chain employs TRBV20-1 and TRBJ2-1, with D perhaps TRBD1 (6 bases). The CDR3 is 12 residues long. Trimming stripped 0 bases from V and 7 bases from J, with 7 bases between. Germline CDR1 and CDR2: DFQATT and SNEGSKA (reference sequence).

V gene TRBV5-1 combines with J gene TRBJ2-1; D unresolved. CDR3 size: 15 residues. V shed 3 bases and J shed 3 bases, with 13 bases lying between them. Germline V gene data show CDR1 as SGHRS and CDR2 as YFSETQ. The CDR3 DNA is TGCGCCAGCAGCTCCCCCGGACGCCTCTACAATGAGCAGTTCTTC. It specifies CASSSPGRLYNEQFF.

The chain joins TRBV6-2 or TRBV6-3 to TRBJ1-5; no firm D call. The ends were cut back, 2 bases at V and 4 bases at J, with 9 bases in the middle. Germline CDR1 MNHEY, CDR2 SVGEGT. The CDR3 consists of 14 residues. In DNA form, the CDR3 reads TGTGCCAGCAGTTACAGGCAGGCGAATCAGCCCCAGCATTTT. Its protein product is CASSYRQANQPQHF.

This clonotype was seen many times. The gene calls are TRBV28 and TRBJ2-2; D assignment may be TRBD1 or TRBD2 (5 bases each). The length of the CDR3 is 12 residues. In germline, CDR1 is MDHEN, CDR2 SYDVKM. With 7 bases removed from V and 4 bases from J, the gap between germline ends came to 7 bases. CDR3 coding DNA: TGTGCCAGCATTGGGGGCACCGGGGAGCTGTTTTTT. This gives the protein CASIGGTGELFF.

This clonotype was observed at least ten times. The chain links TRBV7-9 to TRBJ2-3; no clear D. Per the germline V gene, CDR1 is SEHNR and CDR2 is FQNEAQ (reference sequence). The V gene lost 2 bases and the J gene lost 2 bases, with 5 bases spanning the gap. The CDR3 is made up of 13 amino acids. The CDR3 sequence: CASSLTTTDTQYF. Here the CDR3 DNA reads TGTGCCAGCAGCTTAACGACCACAGATACGCAGTATTTT.

This clonotype came up a few times. The V and J genes are TRBV2 and TRBJ2-1, with 10 bases lining up with TRBD2. Germline values: CDR1 SNHLY, CDR2 FYNNEI. Trimming removed 10 bases from V and 5 bases from J; junction bases left unmatched: 11. This CDR3 spans 15 amino acids. CDR3 DNA: TGTGCCACCGACCTCCTAGCGGGGGCCAACAATGAGCAGTTCTTC. This codes for CATDLLAGANNEQFF.

There are many counts of this clonotype. The J gene is TRBJ1-1, the V gene TRBV5-5, with a tentative D call TRBD1 (5 bases). V was clipped by 0 bases and J by 1 base, with 10 bases between them. CDR3 length: 15 amino acids. The germline V gene has CDR1 SGHKS and CDR2 YYEKEE (reference sequence). CDR3 DNA: TGTGCCAGCAGCTTGGGGGTCGGACAGAACACTGAAGCTTTCTTT. Its translation: CASSLGVGQNTEAFF.

The sample holds a few counts of this clonotype. The rearrangement joins TRBV6-5 to TRBJ2-5; no definite D call. Trimming stripped 0 bases from V and 5 bases from J, with 10 bases between. Germline V CDR1 and CDR2: MNHEY, SVGAGI. The CDR3 sequence is 14 residues long. CDR3 DNA sequence: TGTGCCAGCAGTTACTCGAACGGATTGGAGACCCAGTACTTC. Protein product: CASSYSNGLETQYF.

In regard to this clonotype: A read error may explain this, as a much larger clone is one base away. The rearrangement joins TRBV5-1 to TRBJ2-3; the D is unclear. Germline V lookup: CDR1 SGHRS, CDR2 YFSETQ. Trimming took 0 bases from V and 1 from J, leaving 6 bases between them. The CDR3 spans 14 residues. The CDR3 DNA sequence: TGCGCCAGCAGCTTGGACTGGGGCACAGATACGCAGTATTTT. This encodes CASSLDWGTDTQYF.

This clonotype appeared many times. The chain employs TRBV27 and TRBJ2-7; D is possibly TRBD2 (6 bases). Germline-derived CDR1 and CDR2 are MNHEY and SMNVEV (reference sequence). Trimming took 2 bases from V and 1 from J, leaving 12 bases between them. The CDR3 is 15 amino acids. CDR3 loop: CASSLGGGRSYEQYF. The DNA for the CDR3 is TGTGCCAGCAGTTTAGGGGGAGGACGATCCTACGAGCAGTACTTC.

This clonotype has only a few counts. J is TRBJ2-1 and V is TRBV4-1; D might be TRBD1 or TRBD2, each matching 5 bases. The V end was cut by 0 bases, the J end by 5 bases, with 32 bases between. The germline gives CDR1 MGHRA, CDR2 YSYEKL. The CDR3 spans 22 residues. DNA for the CDR3: TGCGCCAGCAGCCAAGACCCCCCACCGAGGGGCCTTCGGGCTTTACGCGACAATGAGCAGTTCTTC. Translation gives CASSQDPPPRGLRALRDNEQFF.

This clonotype was observed a few times. The chain uses TRBV4-1 and TRBJ2-2; 8 positions match TRBD2. With 8 bases clipped from V and 0 bases from J, the junction kept 8 bases outside the gene matches. The CDR3 has 16 amino acids. Germline CDR1 MGHRA, CDR2 YSYEKL. CDR3 nucleotide sequence: TGCGCCAGCCGGGAGGGGATTTTTGCGAACACCGGGGAGCTGTTTTTT. It is translated as CASREGIFANTGELFF.

A remark on this clonotype: The germline gene is not matched at one end of the junction; a read error may be the cause. The chain employs TRBV13 and TRBJ2-7; D not certain. Germline values: CDR1 PRHDT, CDR2 FYEKMQ (reference sequence). CDR3 size: 13 residues. Written as DNA, the CDR3 is TGTGCCATCAGCCCCGGGCTCCTCTGCTCGCAGTACTTC. It is translated as CAISPGLLCSQYF.

The V call is TRBV5-1, the J call TRBJ2-5; D not resolved. V lost 0 bases, J lost 1 base, and 10 bases lay in between. CDR1 and CDR2 from the germline V gene are SGHRS and YFSETQ. The CDR3 covers 15 residues. CDR3 residues: CASSLEPSLQETQYF. The CDR3, as DNA: TGCGCCAGCAGCTTGGAGCCATCCCTCCAAGAGACCCAGTACTTC.

The chain carries TRBV28 and TRBJ2-1, with a weak D call TRBD1 (5 bases). The germline V gene encodes CDR1 MDHEN and CDR2 SYDVKM. V was trimmed by 1 base and J by 3 bases, leaving 7 bases between them. The CDR3 consists of 14 residues. The CDR3 region is CASSLLGDYNEQFF. The DNA of the CDR3 is TGTGCCAGCAGTTTATTAGGGGACTACAATGAGCAGTTCTTC.

The chain links TRBV9 to TRBJ2-1; unclear D gene. Germline V gene sequence: CDR1 SGDLS, CDR2 YYNGEE. The CDR3 loop spans 13 amino acids. V dropped 6 bases and J dropped 5 bases, with 12 bases sitting between them. The CDR3 coding sequence is TGTGCCAGCACCGGTGACCCAGACAATGAGCAGTTCTTC. Protein product: CASTGDPDNEQFF. The entire variable domain, with the rest obtained from reference TRBV9 and TRBJ2-1, is as follows: DSGVTQTPKHLITATGQRVTLRCSPRSGDLSVYWYQQSLDQGLQFLIQYYNGEERAKGNILERFSAQQFPDLHSELNLSSLELGDSALYFCASTGDPDNEQFFGPGTRLTVL.

This clonotype was counted a few times. The chain couples TRBV6-5 to TRBJ2-3; 9 bases line up with TRBD1. Unmatched junction bases numbered 13, after V lost 5 bases and J lost 4 bases. Germline V lookup: CDR1 MNHEY, CDR2 SVGAGI. The CDR3 has 17 amino acids. CDR3 nucleotides: TGTGCCAGCAGTACTTTTCGCCGGGACAGGGCATCAGATACGCAGTATTTT. The encoded protein is CASSTFRRDRASDTQYF.

A few counts support this clonotype. This chain links TRBV14 with TRBJ2-3, with TRBD2 matching over 11 bases. This CDR3 contains 14 residues. V lost 7 bases, J lost 4 bases, and 4 bases stayed unmatched. The V gene's germline CDR1 is SGHDN and CDR2 FVKESK. CDR3 in amino acids: CASNLAGGADTQYF. The DNA for the CDR3 is TGTGCCAGCAACCTAGCGGGAGGAGCAGATACGCAGTATTTT.